Listed here are 20 T cell receptor beta chains from one sample, sequenced in a study of blood T cell repertoires in COVID-19. Profiling relied on immunoSEQ multiplex PCR, and the TCRdb table lists in-frame clones only, not all of them. The data contain about 47,000 clones, around 83% of them singletons. The sample comprised peripheral blood. The receptor source for this set is a human donor with acute or convalescent COVID-19. The donor label of this sample is uncertain.

The J gene is TRBJ2-7, the V gene TRBV7-2; 8 bases fit TRBD1. The CDR3 is 14 residues long. Trimming removed 9 bases from V and 0 bases from J; junction bases left unmatched: 7. CDR1 and CDR2 (germline): SGHTA, FQGNSA. The CDR3 here is CASARQGSSYEQYF. DNA of the CDR3: TGTGCCAGTGCGAGACAGGGGAGCTCCTACGAGCAGTACTTC.

The chain combines TRBV25-1 with TRBJ1-4, with a possible D match to TRBD1 (5 bases). Germline CDR1 is MGHDK and CDR2 is SYGVNS. V lost 4 bases to trimming and J lost 8 bases, with 14 bases between them. The CDR3 extends over 14 amino acids. The chain's CDR3 is CASSATAPGEKLFF. CDR3 nucleotide sequence: TGTGCCAGCAGTGCGACAGCGCCTGGCGAAAAACTGTTTTTT.

The CDR3 spells CASSHHIGGQATYEQYF. The CDR3 DNA sequence: TGCGCCAGCAGCCATCACATAGGCGGACAGGCGACGTACGAGCAGTACTTC. The rearrangement links TRBV4-3 to TRBJ2-7, with 7 bases fitting TRBD1. This CDR3 contains 17 residues. V was pared by 3 bases and J by 4 bases, with 15 bases of the junction left unmatched. From germline, CDR1 is LGHNA and CDR2 YSLEER.

This clone occurred once. The genes are TRBV5-4 and TRBJ2-3, with 8 bases lining up with TRBD1. CDR3 length: 15 residues. The J segment lost 3 bases and the V segment lost 2 bases, leaving 5 bases of the junction unmatched. Germline V gene lookup returns CDR1 SGHNT and CDR2 YYREEE (reference sequence). The DNA of the CDR3 is TGTGCCAGCAGCTTTGGACAGGGACTTACAGATACGCAGTATTTT. Amino acids: CASSFGQGLTDTQYF.

This clone was recorded once. The chain employs TRBV5-1 and TRBJ2-5, with D possibly TRBD2 on 7 matching bases. With 0 bases removed from V and 5 bases from J, the gap between germline ends came to 20 bases. CDR1 and CDR2 from the germline V gene are SGHRS and YFSETQ. The CDR3 loop spans 17 amino acids. This CDR3 is CASSLAPRGGVSETQYF. The CDR3 nucleotides are TGCGCCAGCAGCTTGGCCCCAAGGGGGGGGGTCTCGGAGACCCAGTACTTC.

The V and J genes are TRBV9 and TRBJ2-1; TRBD1 might be the D (5 bases). This CDR3 comprises 11 residues. Germline V gene lookup returns CDR1 SGDLS and CDR2 YYNGEE. V was trimmed by 4 bases and J by 10 bases, leaving 9 bases between them. CDR3 protein: CASSIDREQFF. CDR3 coding DNA: TGTGCCAGCAGCATAGACAGAGAGCAGTTCTTC.

V usage is TRBV27 and J usage is TRBJ2-4, with D hard to call. Germline V gene sequence: CDR1 MNHEY, CDR2 SMNVEV (reference sequence). Trimming left V 5 bases short and J 7 bases short, with 27 bases between. The length of the CDR3 is 18 residues. The CDR3 DNA reads as TGTGCCAGCAGTCCTTCGTCGGGTCCCCCATTTTCTGGGAACATTCAGTACTTC. As protein: CASSPSSGPPFSGNIQYF.

The chain has TRBV3-1 (or the pseudogene TRBV3-2) and TRBJ2-3; D gene uncertain. The V end lost 3 bases, the J end lost 8 bases, and 9 bases lay between the germline ends. The CDR3 is 12 amino acids. Germline assignment: CDR1 LGHDT and CDR2 YNNKEL (reference sequence). The DNA for the CDR3 is TGTGCCAGCAGCCACCAGGTGGGTACGCAGTATTTT. Translation: CASSHQVGTQYF.

V and J are TRBV5-1 and TRBJ1-1; perhaps TRBD1 as D (6 bases). V gave up 3 bases and J gave up 1 base, with 10 bases separating them. The CDR3 extends over 14 amino acids. Germline assignment: CDR1 SGHRS and CDR2 YFSETQ. The chain's CDR3 is CASSSDSSNTEAFF. CDR3 bases: TGCGCCAGCAGCTCGGACAGCTCGAACACTGAAGCTTTCTTT.

The rearrangement uses TRBV19 and TRBJ1-2; 7 nucleotides agree with TRBD1. Germline CDR1 reads LNHDA; CDR2 reads SQIVND (reference sequence). This CDR3 comprises 16 residues. After removal of 3 bases from V and 0 bases from J, the junction contained 7 bases not matched to a gene. The CDR3 DNA reads TGTGCCAGTAGTATCGCCTGGGACAGTACTAACTATGGCTACACCTTC. This codes for CASSIAWDSTNYGYTF.

The CDR3, as DNA: TGTGCCAGCAGTACCAACAGGGATCAAGAGACCCAGTACTTC. It yields the protein CASSTNRDQETQYF. The J gene is TRBJ2-5, the V gene TRBV27, with D perhaps TRBD1 (6 bases). Per the germline V gene, CDR1 is MNHEY and CDR2 is SMNVEV (reference sequence). Trimming cost V 5 bases and J 2 bases, with 12 bases left between them. The CDR3 covers 14 residues.

This chain uses TRBV12-5 with TRBJ1-2; D is ambiguous. The germline V gene has CDR1 LGHNT and CDR2 FRNRAP. CDR3 length: 15 residues. V shed 4 bases and J shed 2 bases, with 14 bases lying between them. The CDR3 bases are TGTGCTAGTGGTTCGTCACAGAGCCTCAACTATGGCTACACCTTC. Translated: CASGSSQSLNYGYTF.

This chain links TRBV5-1 with TRBJ1-2, with 10 bases identical to TRBD1. The CDR3 loop spans 15 amino acids. The germline V gene encodes CDR1 SGHRS and CDR2 YFSETQ. J lost 0 bases, V lost 4 bases, and 3 bases had no gene match. The CDR3 DNA follows: TGCGCCAGCAGCCAGGACAGGGGGTCTAACTATGGCTACACCTTC. This gives the protein CASSQDRGSNYGYTF.

The chain employs TRBV6-5 and TRBJ2-6; perhaps TRBD1 as D (6 bases). The germline gives CDR1 MNHEY, CDR2 SVGAGI. The CDR3 consists of 15 residues. The V gene lost 2 bases and the J gene lost 4 bases, with 9 bases spanning the gap. The CDR3 loop is CASSYAGVGANVLTF. The CDR3 bases are TGTGCCAGCAGTTACGCAGGGGTCGGGGCCAACGTCCTGACTTTC.

This chain joins TRBV30 and TRBJ2-5, with D perhaps matching TRBD2 (6 bases). The ends were cut back, 2 bases at V and 5 bases at J, with 9 bases in the middle. The CDR3 is 12 residues long. Germline CDR1 is GTSNPN and CDR2 is SVGIG (reference sequence). The CDR3 protein is CAWSLARETQYF. DNA of the CDR3: TGTGCCTGGAGTCTAGCGCGGGAGACCCAGTACTTC.

The V and J genes are TRBV18 and TRBJ1-5; tentatively, D is TRBD1 (6 bases). Germline V gene sequence: CDR1 KGHSH, CDR2 LQKENI. Trimming removed 1 base at V and 5 bases at J, with 15 bases between. The CDR3 length is 16 residues. The CDR3 region is CASSPQLRGSDQPQHF. The CDR3 coding sequence is TGTGCCAGCTCACCACAATTAAGGGGGAGCGATCAGCCCCAGCATTTT.

This clone was observed a single time. This chain links TRBV11-1 with TRBJ1-1, with D perhaps TRBD1 (5 bases). Trimming pared 0 bases from V and 4 bases from J, leaving 12 bases between. Germline CDR1 SGHAT, CDR2 FQDESV (reference sequence). The CDR3 totals 15 residues. CDR3 sequence: CASSLAGGGSTEAFF. CDR3 sequence (DNA): TGTGCCAGCAGCTTAGCGGGCGGGGGATCCACTGAAGCTTTCTTT.

The CDR3 DNA sequence: TGTGCCAGCAGTCCCGGAGCATCTGAAGCTTTCTTT. The encoded protein is CASSPGASEAFF. This chain links TRBV12-3 or TRBV12-4 with TRBJ1-1; D is ambiguous. V was shortened by 5 bases and J by 6 bases, with 10 bases between the two germline ends. The CDR3 spans 12 residues.

The rearrangement links TRBV7-2 to TRBJ2-7; 9 positions agree with TRBD2. This CDR3 comprises 16 residues. J gave up 1 base and V 5 bases, and 9 bases lay outside the gene matches. Germline V gives CDR1 SGHTA, CDR2 FQGNSA. The CDR3 sequence: CASSQVGLAGSYEQYF. CDR3 DNA: TGTGCCAGCAGCCAGGTGGGGCTAGCGGGGTCCTACGAGCAGTACTTC.

This chain joins TRBV19 and TRBJ1-2; D is undetermined. In germline, CDR1 is LNHDA, CDR2 SQIVND (reference sequence). Trimming took 6 bases from V and 0 from J, leaving 14 bases between them. The CDR3 covers 15 residues. DNA of the CDR3: TGTGCCAGTAGGACGACAATGGCCGCTAACTATGGCTACACCTTC. Translation: CASRTTMAANYGYTF.